Listed below are T cell receptor beta chains from one sample, sequenced in a study of low-dose radiotherapy and immunotherapy resistance in tumors. TCRdb called the reads again in MiXCR, with one record for every CDR3 protein. The sample holds approximately 47,000 distinct CDR3 sequences; over 9.5% are singletons and the top ten take roughly 6.4%. Sample: PBMCs, taken before treatment. All receptors come from a female donor with ovarian cancer. CDR3s include the opening cysteine and the closing phenylalanine or tryptophan. The order of the fields is V gene, CDR3 protein.

V gene: TRBV7-9
CDR3 protein: CASSTIRTESGYTF

V gene: TRBV18
CDR3 protein: CASSPPVRASGSYNEQFF

V gene: TRBV5-1
CDR3 protein: CASSLELPQETQYF

V gene: TRBV28
CDR3 protein: CASSSDRGQREKLFF

V gene: TRBV2
CDR3 protein: CASTRDTEAFF

V gene: TRBV7-3
CDR3 protein: CASSQRGTGGATEAFF

V gene: TRBV5-1
CDR3 protein: CASSLAKGGELFF

V gene: TRBV6-1
CDR3 protein: CASSPSGGGDNYGYTF

V gene: TRBV6-2/TRBV6-3
CDR3 protein: CASTQEGGPYEQYF

V gene: TRBV6-1
CDR3 protein: CASSEMDREWSTGELFF

V gene: TRBV4-1
CDR3 protein: CASSHGDRGGTEAFF

V gene: TRBV5-1
CDR3 protein: CASSPGVMETQYF

V gene: TRBV20-1
CDR3 protein: CSAPRGVNTEAFF

V gene: TRBV6-4
CDR3 protein: CASSSGTKDTQYF

V gene: TRBV7-6
CDR3 protein: CASSFFHPNTGELFF

V gene: TRBV5-6
CDR3 protein: CASSPGARAGETQYF

V gene: TRBV5-1
CDR3 protein: CASSFRTGTDTQYF

V gene: TRBV19
CDR3 protein: CASSTSGTGNSNQPQHF

V gene: TRBV5-1
CDR3 protein: CARPGGDYTGELFF

V gene: TRBV2
CDR3 protein: CASSGSQETQYF

V gene: TRBV12-3/TRBV12-4
CDR3 protein: CASSTYTGATNEKLFF

V gene: TRBV27
CDR3 protein: CASWRGNTEAFF

V gene: TRBV28
CDR3 protein: CASSLSLTGGSGGYTF

V gene: TRBV23-1
CDR3 protein: CASSQKDRRCQPQHF

V gene: TRBV11-2
CDR3 protein: CASSIEGLIGTEAFF

V gene: TRBV7-6
CDR3 protein: CASSPWGAPYNEQFF

V gene: TRBV20-1
CDR3 protein: CSASLPGDNQPQHF

V gene: TRBV5-4
CDR3 protein: CASSRTDQGARGYF

V gene: TRBV28
CDR3 protein: CASSSLGQGDEQYF

V gene: TRBV7-8
CDR3 protein: CASSLIVSGELFF

V gene: TRBV2
CDR3 protein: CAIGDDFYGYTF

V gene: TRBV28
CDR3 protein: CASSFPGPYNEQFF

V gene: TRBV30
CDR3 protein: CAWISKRRGNTIYF

V gene: TRBV14
CDR3 protein: CASSRRWDTQYF

V gene: TRBV12-3/TRBV12-4
CDR3 protein: CASSLGLAEGVNEQFF

V gene: TRBV24-1
CDR3 protein: CATSDTGQGKREQYF